These 27 T cell receptor beta chains originate from one sample sequenced in a study of human T cells and chemical hapten exposure. TCRdb reprocessed the RACE reads via MiXCR and lists one record per CDR3 protein. The table lists 300,000 to 450,000 distinct CDR3 sequences, more than 4.5% of them singletons. Noted time point: patch test 1, 2 weeks after DPC sensitization. Documented treatment: therapeutic diphenylcyclopropenone sensitization with weekly scalp DPC. The source material was whole blood, sampled in connection with sensitization to the hapten diphenylcyclopropenone (DPC). All receptors derive from a woman aged 45-65 years with alopecia areata. Some clones in this sample may be carry-over from other donors' samples.

This clonotype appeared many times. CDR3 in amino acids: CASGTTYNEQFF. The CDR3, as DNA: TGTGCCAGCGGGACTACCTACAATGAGCAGTTCTTC. The chain has TRBV7-2 and TRBJ2-1, with 7 bases identical to TRBD2. CDR1 SGHTA and CDR2 FQGNSA come from the germline V gene. The CDR3 is 12 residues long. J gave up 2 bases and V 8 bases, and 0 bases lay outside the gene matches.

This clonotype was counted between two and nine times. V is TRBV27 and J is TRBJ2-6; D perhaps matches TRBD1 (5 bases). The CDR3 sequence is 16 residues long. The V gene lost 6 bases and the J gene lost 8 bases, with 20 bases spanning the gap. Germline loops: CDR1 MNHEY, CDR2 SMNVEV (reference sequence). The CDR3 protein is CASSNEGVAGPNVLTF. The CDR3 DNA sequence: TGTGCCAGCAGCAATGAAGGGGTGGCCGGGCCCAACGTCCTGACTTTC.

V gene TRBV5-4 combines with J gene TRBJ2-2; D possibly uses TRBD1 or TRBD2 (5 bases each). This CDR3 spans 16 amino acids. Trimming cost V 6 bases and J 5 bases, with 20 bases left between them. From germline, CDR1 is SGHNT and CDR2 YYREEE (reference sequence). The DNA for the CDR3 is TGTGCCAGCACCATTTCAGGCCAGGGACGAACCGGGGAGCTGTTTTTT. This sequence encodes CASTISGQGRTGELFF.

This clonotype turned up a few times. The CDR3 DNA is TGTGCCAGCAGTCATCTAGGGGGGCAATATGGCTACACCTTC. This encodes CASSHLGGQYGYTF. The chain links TRBV12-3 or TRBV12-4 to TRBJ1-2; the D gene is possibly TRBD1 (6 bases). V dropped 5 bases and J dropped 5 bases, with 15 bases sitting between them. This CDR3 spans 14 amino acids.

The J gene is TRBJ2-2, the V gene TRBV7-3, with TRBD2 identical over 7 bases. The germline CDR1 and CDR2 sequences are SGHTA and FQGTGA. The CDR3 is 15 residues long. With 4 bases clipped from V and 4 bases from J, the junction kept 6 bases outside the gene matches. The CDR3 DNA reads TGTGCCAGCAGCTCGGGACTATACCGCACCGGGGAGCTGTTTTTT. Translation gives CASSSGLYRTGELFF.

V is TRBV4-3 and J is TRBJ2-3, with 8 bases aligning to TRBD1. Germline-derived CDR1 and CDR2 are LGHNA and YSLEER. Trimming removed 5 bases from V and 2 bases from J; junction bases left unmatched: 9. The CDR3 is 16 amino acids. The chain's CDR3 is CASSNGQGSFTDTQYF. The CDR3 DNA sequence: TGCGCCAGCAGCAATGGACAGGGAAGCTTCACAGATACGCAGTATTTT.

The CDR3 DNA sequence: TGTGCCATTTGGGACTATGGCTACACCTTC. Translation gives CAIWDYGYTF. The chain carries TRBV10-3 and TRBJ1-2; D gene ambiguous. The V end lost 9 bases, the J end lost 3 bases, and 5 bases lay between the germline ends. Germline assignment: CDR1 ENHRY and CDR2 SYGVKD. The CDR3 covers 10 residues.

This clonotype was counted only a few times. V gene TRBV25-1 combines with J gene TRBJ1-2; 9 bases align to TRBD1. The CDR3 has 16 amino acids. Germline V gene data show CDR1 as MGHDK and CDR2 as SYGVNS. The trim removed 3 bases at V and 4 bases at J, leaving 9 bases unmatched. The CDR3 sequence: CASSDWGTGRGYGYTF. CDR3 DNA: TGTGCCAGCAGTGATTGGGGGACAGGGAGGGGCTATGGCTACACCTTC.

This clonotype was picked up a small number of times. The chain combines TRBV12-3 or TRBV12-4 with TRBJ2-1; 14 bases align to TRBD2. This CDR3 has 16 amino acids. The V segment lost 5 bases and the J segment 7 bases; nucleotides outside the gene matches: 7. CDR3 sequence: CASSLRLAGGANEQFF. The CDR3 nucleotides are TGTGCCAGCAGTCTCAGACTAGCGGGGGGGGCTAATGAGCAGTTCTTC.

This clonotype has just a few counts. The chain carries TRBV28 and TRBJ2-7; 10 bases align to TRBD2. The CDR3 totals 15 residues. The V segment lost 0 bases and the J segment 4 bases; nucleotides outside the gene matches: 3. Per the germline V gene, CDR1 is MDHEN and CDR2 is SYDVKM. In DNA, the CDR3 is TGTGCCAGCAGTTTATGGGGTAGCGGGAGGTACGAGCAGTACTTC. Its protein is CASSLWGSGRYEQYF.

The V gene is TRBV30, the J gene TRBJ2-2; TRBD1 matches 7 bases. Trimming took 8 bases from V and 6 from J; bases not matched to a gene: 6. Germline CDR1 and CDR2: GTSNPN and SVGIG (reference sequence). The CDR3 spans 12 residues. The chain's CDR3 is CAGTGAAGELFF. The CDR3, as DNA: TGTGCCGGTACAGGGGCTGCCGGGGAGCTGTTTTTT.

In its sample, this clonotype was seen many times. The chain employs TRBV12-3 or TRBV12-4 and TRBJ1-6; possibly TRBD1 for D (5 bases). This CDR3 is 15 amino acids long. Trimming removed 7 bases from V and 9 bases from J, with 19 bases in between. Here the CDR3 reads CASTIEGREGSPLHF. In DNA, the CDR3 is TGTGCCAGCACCATCGAGGGACGGGAAGGTTCACCCCTCCACTTT.

The V call is TRBV27, the J call TRBJ2-7; no clear D. This CDR3 has 17 residues. V lost 2 bases and J lost 1, with 18 bases in between. Germline CDR1 reads MNHEY; CDR2 reads SMNVEV (reference sequence). CDR3 sequence: CASSLGVGLIGSYEQYF. DNA for the CDR3: TGTGCCAGCAGTTTAGGAGTAGGCTTGATAGGGTCCTACGAGCAGTACTTC.

The CDR3 loop is CASSLSMGSGRLSRYGYTF. In DNA, the CDR3 is TGTGCCAGCAGCTTGTCGATGGGCTCGGGTCGGCTCTCACGCTATGGCTACACCTTC. V and J are TRBV11-2 and TRBJ1-2; the D is unclear. Germline V gene lookup returns CDR1 SGHAT and CDR2 FQNNGV. This CDR3 is built from 19 residues. Trimming shortened V by 3 bases and J by 4 bases, and 27 bases separated the two germline ends.

This clonotype was seen a few times. Written as DNA, the CDR3 is TGTGCCACCAGTGATGGGACCGTTGGCTACACCTTC. This gives the protein CATSDGTVGYTF. This chain joins TRBV24-1 and TRBJ1-2; D possibly corresponds to TRBD1 (5 bases). The V end was cut by 3 bases, the J end by 7 bases, with 8 bases between. The CDR3 has 12 residues. Germline V lookup: CDR1 KGHDR, CDR2 SFDVKD.

This clonotype was observed a few times. The J gene is TRBJ2-7, the V gene TRBV12-3 or TRBV12-4; 8 positions agree with TRBD2. This CDR3 spans 15 amino acids. V lost 3 bases and J lost 4; bases outside the gene matches: 8. The CDR3 is CASSLGSGGWYEQYF. CDR3 nucleotide sequence: TGTGCCAGCAGTTTGGGGAGCGGGGGTTGGTACGAGCAGTACTTC.

The J gene is TRBJ2-3, the V gene TRBV5-1; 8 bases map to TRBD1. Trimming took 6 bases from V and 5 from J; bases not matched to a gene: 8. This CDR3 is 14 amino acids long. Germline V gene data show CDR1 as SGHRS and CDR2 as YFSETQ. The chain's CDR3 is CASTPGQGGDTQYF. CDR3 DNA: TGCGCCAGCACCCCCGGACAGGGAGGAGATACGCAGTATTTT.

This clonotype was observed at least ten times. The rearrangement joins TRBV12-3 or TRBV12-4 to TRBJ1-1, with D maybe TRBD1 (5 bases). Trimming cost V 2 bases and J 4 bases, with 14 bases left between them. CDR3 length: 15 residues. The CDR3 protein is CASSLFAGGGTEAFF. CDR3 nucleotides: TGTGCCAGCAGTTTATTTGCGGGGGGAGGCACTGAAGCTTTCTTT.

This chain connects TRBV20-1 to TRBJ2-7; 15 nucleotides align to TRBD2. The V segment lost 6 bases and the J segment 0 bases; nucleotides outside the gene matches: 9. The CDR3 is 17 residues long. Germline assignment: CDR1 DFQATT and CDR2 SNEGSKA (reference sequence). The CDR3 DNA is TGCAGTGCCTCAGGGACTAGCGGGAGGTCCAGCTCCTACGAGCAGTACTTC. Translating gives CSASGTSGRSSSYEQYF.

This clonotype has at least ten counts. The chain links TRBV12-3 or TRBV12-4 to TRBJ2-3, with TRBD1 identical over 7 bases. Germline trimming cut 11 bases from V and 4 bases from J; bases unmatched to any gene: 6. CDR3 length: 12 residues. CDR3 loop: CADRQGADTQYF. CDR3 DNA sequence: TGTGCCGATCGACAGGGCGCAGATACGCAGTATTTT.

In its sample, this clonotype was seen many times. The chain carries TRBV2 and TRBJ1-6; D is unresolved. Per the germline V gene, CDR1 is SNHLY and CDR2 is FYNNEI. V lost 7 bases and J 0 bases, leaving 13 bases between the germline ends. There are 16 residues in the CDR3. CDR3 DNA: TGTGCCAGCAACCTACAGTCCTTCTCCTATAATTCACCCCTCCACTTT. Residues: CASNLQSFSYNSPLHF.

The table lists this clonotype with many counts. The rearrangement joins TRBV27 to TRBJ1-6; the match to TRBD1 covers 7 bases. Germline V lookup: CDR1 MNHEY, CDR2 SMNVEV (reference sequence). The CDR3 is made up of 16 amino acids. The trim removed 3 bases at V and 7 bases at J, leaving 9 bases unmatched. The CDR3 region is CASSFHTGVGNSPLHF. CDR3 coding DNA: TGTGCCAGCAGTTTCCATACAGGGGTAGGGAATTCACCCCTCCACTTT.

The sample holds many counts of this clonotype. The rearrangement joins TRBV4-2 to TRBJ2-5; the match to TRBD2 covers 9 bases. Germline-derived CDR1 and CDR2 are LGHNA and YNFKEQ. CDR3 size: 18 residues. V was clipped by 4 bases and J by 3 bases; unmatched bases: 15. As DNA, the CDR3 is TGTGCCAGCAGCCGGCAGCCCTCTAGCGGGAATGTCAAAGAGACCCAGTACTTC. This gives the protein CASSRQPSSGNVKETQYF.

This clonotype appeared many times. This rearrangement joins TRBV25-1 to TRBJ2-5; 7 bases fit TRBD2. Germline values: CDR1 MGHDK, CDR2 SYGVNS. Unmatched junction bases numbered 11, after V lost 6 bases and J lost 7 bases. The CDR3 length is 14 residues. The CDR3: CASSPTAGGGTQYF. Written as DNA, the CDR3 is TGTGCCAGCAGCCCGACAGCCGGCGGGGGGACCCAGTACTTC. Full variable domain (outside the CDR3, taken from reference TRBV25-1 and TRBJ2-5): EADIYQTPRYLVIGTGKKITLECSQTMGHDKMYWYQQDPGMELHLIHYSYGVNSTEKGDLSSESTVSRIRTEHFPLTLESARPSHTSQYLCASSPTAGGGTQYFGPGTRLLVL.

This clonotype showed up many times. CDR3 in DNA: TGTGCCAGCAGTTACTCGACAGGGGGCTACGAGCAGTACTTC. This codes for CASSYSTGGYEQYF. This chain links TRBV6-5 with TRBJ2-7, with 9 bases fitting TRBD1. V was pared by 0 bases and J by 3 bases, with 0 bases of the junction left unmatched. CDR3 size: 14 residues. Germline CDR1 reads MNHEY; CDR2 reads SVGAGI.

There are many counts of this clonotype. This sequence joins TRBV6-6 and TRBJ1-1, with 9 bases aligning to TRBD1. Germline CDR1 reads MNHNY; CDR2 reads SVGAGI (reference sequence). This CDR3 has 14 amino acids. J gave up 5 bases and V 7 bases, and 8 bases lay outside the gene matches. CDR3 bases: TGTGCCAGCATTATGGGGACAGGGAGGACTGAAGCTTTCTTT. Amino acids: CASIMGTGRTEAFF.

This clonotype was recorded many times. The V call is TRBV12-3 or TRBV12-4, the J call TRBJ2-1; TRBD2 might be the D (7 bases). V was clipped by 5 bases and J by 15 bases, with 26 bases between them. The CDR3 has 15 residues. The CDR3 coding sequence is TGTGCCAGCAGTCAACTCCGGACAGCAGCGGGACGGGTGTTCTTC. Protein sequence: CASSQLRTAAGRVFF.